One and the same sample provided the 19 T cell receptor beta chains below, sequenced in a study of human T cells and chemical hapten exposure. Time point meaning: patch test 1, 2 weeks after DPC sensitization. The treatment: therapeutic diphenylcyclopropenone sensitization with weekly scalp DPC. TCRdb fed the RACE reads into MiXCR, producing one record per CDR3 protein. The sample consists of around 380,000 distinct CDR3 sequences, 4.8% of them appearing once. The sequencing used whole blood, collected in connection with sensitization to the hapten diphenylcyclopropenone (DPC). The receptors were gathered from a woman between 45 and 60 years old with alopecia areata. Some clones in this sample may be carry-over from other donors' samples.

CDR3 sequence (DNA): TGCAGCGTGACCCCCGGGAGGCTATCAGAGACCCAGTACTTC. Translated, it gives CSVTPGRLSETQYF. The rearrangement uses TRBV29-1 and TRBJ2-5; 7 nucleotides align to TRBD2. The CDR3 runs 14 residues. CDR1 and CDR2 from the germline V gene are SQVTM and ANQGSEA. With V trimmed by 6 bases and J by 4 bases, 11 bases remained unmatched.

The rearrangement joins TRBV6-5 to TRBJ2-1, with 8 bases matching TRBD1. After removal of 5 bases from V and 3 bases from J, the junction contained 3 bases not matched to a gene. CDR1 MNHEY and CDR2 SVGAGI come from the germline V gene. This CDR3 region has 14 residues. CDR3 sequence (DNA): TGTGCCAGCAGTCGACAGGGGAACTACAATGAGCAGTTCTTC. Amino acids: CASSRQGNYNEQFF.

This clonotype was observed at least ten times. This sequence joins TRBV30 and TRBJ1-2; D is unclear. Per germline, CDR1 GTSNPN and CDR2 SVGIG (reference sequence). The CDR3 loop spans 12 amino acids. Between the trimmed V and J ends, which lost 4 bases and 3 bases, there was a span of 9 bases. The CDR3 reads CAWIQSHYGYTF. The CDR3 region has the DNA TGTGCCTGGATCCAGAGCCACTATGGCTACACCTTC.

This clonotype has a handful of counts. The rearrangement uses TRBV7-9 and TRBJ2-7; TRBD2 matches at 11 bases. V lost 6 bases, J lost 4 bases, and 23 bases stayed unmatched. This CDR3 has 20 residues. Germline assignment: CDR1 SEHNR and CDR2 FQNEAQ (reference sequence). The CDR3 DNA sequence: TGTGCCAGCAGACCTGACGGGGGAACTAGCGGGAGAGGTAGTTGGTACGAGCAGTACTTC. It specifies CASRPDGGTSGRGSWYEQYF.

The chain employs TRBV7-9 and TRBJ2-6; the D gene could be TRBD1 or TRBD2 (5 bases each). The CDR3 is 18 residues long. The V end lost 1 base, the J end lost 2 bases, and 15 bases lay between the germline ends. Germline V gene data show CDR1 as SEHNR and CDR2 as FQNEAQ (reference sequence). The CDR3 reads CASSLVTGRVPGANVLTF. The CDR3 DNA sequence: TGTGCCAGCAGCTTAGTCACGGGGCGGGTCCCTGGGGCCAACGTCCTGACTTTC.

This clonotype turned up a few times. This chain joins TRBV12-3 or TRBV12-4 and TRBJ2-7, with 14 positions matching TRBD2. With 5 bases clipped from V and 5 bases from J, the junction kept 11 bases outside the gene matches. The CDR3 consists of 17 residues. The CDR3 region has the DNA TGTGCCAGCAGTCTTCTCCCGGGACTAGCGGGAGCGAACGAGCAGTACTTC. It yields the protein CASSLLPGLAGANEQYF.

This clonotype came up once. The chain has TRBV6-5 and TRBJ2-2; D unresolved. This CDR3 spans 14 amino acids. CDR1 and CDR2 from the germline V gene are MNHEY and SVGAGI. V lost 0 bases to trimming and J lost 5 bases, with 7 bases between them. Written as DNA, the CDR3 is TGTGCCAGCAGTTACTCAAGGGTAACCGGGGAGCTGTTTTTT. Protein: CASSYSRVTGELFF.

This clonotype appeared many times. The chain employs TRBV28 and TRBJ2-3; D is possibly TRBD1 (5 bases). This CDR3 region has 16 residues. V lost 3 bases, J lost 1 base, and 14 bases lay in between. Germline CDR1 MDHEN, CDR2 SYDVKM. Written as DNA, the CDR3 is TGTGCCAGCAGTTTCTCTGGCAGGGCGGGCACAGATACGCAGTATTTT. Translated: CASSFSGRAGTDTQYF.

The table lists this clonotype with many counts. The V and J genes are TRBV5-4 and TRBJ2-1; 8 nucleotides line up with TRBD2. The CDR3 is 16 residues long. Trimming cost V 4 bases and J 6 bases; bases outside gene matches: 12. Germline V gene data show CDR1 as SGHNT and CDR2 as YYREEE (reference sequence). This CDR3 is CASSPSLAGGSNEQFF. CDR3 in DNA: TGTGCCAGCAGCCCCTCCTTGGCGGGAGGTTCCAATGAGCAGTTCTTC.

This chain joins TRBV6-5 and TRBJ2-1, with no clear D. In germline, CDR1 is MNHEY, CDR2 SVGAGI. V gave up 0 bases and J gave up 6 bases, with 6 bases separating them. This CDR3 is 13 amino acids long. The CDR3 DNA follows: TGTGCCAGCAGTTACTCGGTATTCAATGAGCAGTTCTTC. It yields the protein CASSYSVFNEQFF.

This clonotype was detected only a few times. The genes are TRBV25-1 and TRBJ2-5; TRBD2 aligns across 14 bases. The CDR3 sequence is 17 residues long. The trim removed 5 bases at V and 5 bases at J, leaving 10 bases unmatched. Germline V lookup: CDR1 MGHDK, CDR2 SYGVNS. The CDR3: CASSYLGLAGARETQYF. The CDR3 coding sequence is TGTGCCAGCAGTTACTTGGGACTAGCGGGAGCCAGGGAGACCCAGTACTTC.

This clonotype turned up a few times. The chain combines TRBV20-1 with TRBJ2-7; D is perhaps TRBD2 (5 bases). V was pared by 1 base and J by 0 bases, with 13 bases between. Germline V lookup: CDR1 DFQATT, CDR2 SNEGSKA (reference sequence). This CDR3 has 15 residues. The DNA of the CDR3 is TGCAGTGCTAGAGTCCGAGGGCTTCGCTCCTACGAGCAGTACTTC. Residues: CSARVRGLRSYEQYF.

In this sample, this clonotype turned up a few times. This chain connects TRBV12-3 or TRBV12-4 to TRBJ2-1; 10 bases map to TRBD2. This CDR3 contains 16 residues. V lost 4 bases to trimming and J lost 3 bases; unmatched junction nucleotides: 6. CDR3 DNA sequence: TGTGCCAGCAGTTGGTCGGGACTAGCGAACTACAATGAGCAGTTCTTC. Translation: CASSWSGLANYNEQFF.

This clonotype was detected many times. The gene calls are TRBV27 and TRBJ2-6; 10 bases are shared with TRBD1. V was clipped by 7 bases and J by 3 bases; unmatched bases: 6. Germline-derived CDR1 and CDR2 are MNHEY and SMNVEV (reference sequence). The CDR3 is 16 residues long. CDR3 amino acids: CASMGQGLGGANVLTF. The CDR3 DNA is TGTGCCAGCATGGGACAGGGGCTCGGTGGGGCCAACGTCCTGACTTTC.

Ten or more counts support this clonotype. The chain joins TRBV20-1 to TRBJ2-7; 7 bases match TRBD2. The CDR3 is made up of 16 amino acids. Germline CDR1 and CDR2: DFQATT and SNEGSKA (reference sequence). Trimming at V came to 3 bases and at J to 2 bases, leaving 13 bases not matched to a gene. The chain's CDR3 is CSARDSTGGRTYEQYF. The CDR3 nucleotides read TGCAGTGCTAGGGATTCCACGGGGGGTCGCACCTACGAGCAGTACTTC.

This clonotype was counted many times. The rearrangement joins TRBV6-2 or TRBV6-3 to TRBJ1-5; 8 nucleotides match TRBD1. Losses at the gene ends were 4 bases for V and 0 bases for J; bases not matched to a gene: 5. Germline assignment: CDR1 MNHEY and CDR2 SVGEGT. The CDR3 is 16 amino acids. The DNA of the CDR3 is TGTGCCAGCAGTTCCTGGACAGGGAATAGCAATCAGCCCCAGCATTTT. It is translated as CASSSWTGNSNQPQHF.

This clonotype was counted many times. This CDR3 is CSARPGTLNTGELFF. CDR3 DNA sequence: TGCAGTGCGCGTCCCGGGACTTTGAACACCGGGGAGCTGTTTTTT. This chain uses TRBV20-1 with TRBJ2-2; TRBD2 might be the D (6 bases). V was pared by 6 bases and J by 1 base, with 15 bases between. Per germline, CDR1 DFQATT and CDR2 SNEGSKA (reference sequence). This CDR3 is 15 amino acids long.

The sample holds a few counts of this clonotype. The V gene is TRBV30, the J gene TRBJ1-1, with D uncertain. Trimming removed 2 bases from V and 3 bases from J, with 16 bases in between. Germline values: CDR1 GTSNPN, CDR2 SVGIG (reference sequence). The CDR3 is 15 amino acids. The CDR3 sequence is CAWSLWLGRHTEAFF. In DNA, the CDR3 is TGTGCCTGGAGTTTGTGGCTGGGGAGACACACTGAAGCTTTCTTT.

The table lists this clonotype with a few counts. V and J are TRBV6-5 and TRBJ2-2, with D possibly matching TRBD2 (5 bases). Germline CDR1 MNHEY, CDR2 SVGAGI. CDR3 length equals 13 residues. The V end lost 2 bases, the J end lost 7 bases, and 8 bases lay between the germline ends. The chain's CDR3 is CASSYPGFGELFF. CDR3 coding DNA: TGTGCCAGCAGTTACCCGGGGTTCGGGGAGCTGTTTTTT.